This passage covers 5 T cell receptor beta chains from one sample sequenced in a study of blood T cell repertoires in COVID-19. Repertoires were generated with immunoSEQ multiplex PCR, while TCRdb's copy carries only in-frame clones and drops some. The table shows a few hundred thousand clones, with 80% to 90% occurring only once. The sample consisted of peripheral blood. All receptors come from a man under 40 with active or convalescent COVID-19.

The V gene is TRBV5-4, the J gene TRBJ1-2; no reliable D call. CDR1 and CDR2 from the germline V gene are SGHNT and YYREEE (reference sequence). This CDR3 contains 16 residues. V lost 3 bases and J lost 7, with 22 bases in between. Here the CDR3 DNA reads TGTGCCAGCAGCTCCTTACAGCCGCTGACGGGAGGTGGCTACACCTTC. It translates to CASSSLQPLTGGGYTF.

This clone was detected only once. The CDR3, as DNA: TGTGCCAGCAGCTCATACAGAGATATTAACTATGGCTACACCTTC. The encoded protein is CASSSYRDINYGYTF. The chain uses TRBV7-7 and TRBJ1-2; no clear D. This CDR3 region has 15 residues. Germline CDR1 SSHAT, CDR2 FNYEAQ (reference sequence). Trimming took 4 bases from V and 1 from J, leaving 13 bases between them. The full variable domain, its missing parts supplied by reference TRBV7-7 and TRBJ1-2, is GAGVSQSPRYKVTKRGQDVTLRCDPISSHATLYWYQQALGQGPEFLTYFNYEAQPDKSGLPSDRFSAERPEGSISTLTIQRTEQRDSAMYRCASSSYRDINYGYTFGSGTRLTVV.

This chain joins TRBV6-5 and TRBJ2-1, with 11 nucleotides matching TRBD1. The CDR3 runs to 15 residues. Germline V gene sequence: CDR1 MNHEY, CDR2 SVGAGI. After removal of 6 bases from V and 8 bases from J, the junction contained 9 bases not matched to a gene. The CDR3 loop reads CASRDRDRGFDEQFF. The CDR3 nucleotides read TGTGCCAGCAGGGACCGGGACAGGGGGTTCGATGAGCAGTTCTTC.

This chain links TRBV4-3 with TRBJ2-1; 7 bases match TRBD1. Germline V gene sequence: CDR1 LGHNA, CDR2 YSLEER. The V and J ends lost 4 bases and 8 bases, in that order; junction bases with no gene match: 14. The CDR3 loop spans 16 amino acids. In DNA, the CDR3 is TGCGCCAGCAGCCTCGAGGGGGCCGAAGTGGTGGATGAGCAGTTCTTC. As protein: CASSLEGAEVVDEQFF.

This CDR3 is CASSLSPGFHEQYF. The CDR3 nucleotides are TGTGCCAGCAGCTTATCCCCAGGGTTCCACGAGCAGTACTTC. The rearrangement uses TRBV7-9 and TRBJ2-7; possibly TRBD1 for D (5 bases). Germline CDR1 SEHNR, CDR2 FQNEAQ (reference sequence). The CDR3 covers 14 residues. Trimming left V 2 bases short and J 5 bases short, with 13 bases between.